Below, 18 T cell receptor beta chains from the same sample are listed, as sequenced in a study of identical twins. TCRdb independently ran MiXCR on the 5' RACE reads; one entry per CDR3 protein. Here the sample spans approximately 700,000 distinct CDR3 sequences, around a sixth being singletons. This sample also appeared in a second study, on T cells expressing NK-cell markers.

Sequencing was performed on PBMCs. Every receptor here comes from a woman aged 18-35 years in good health.

A few counts support this clonotype. The V call is TRBV5-1, the J call TRBJ2-3, with TRBD2 identical over 11 bases. Trimming at V came to 0 bases and at J to 5 bases, leaving 5 bases not matched to a gene. The CDR3 is 16 amino acids. Germline loops: CDR1 SGHRS, CDR2 YFSETQ. The CDR3 loop reads CASSLVAGGLEDTQYF. DNA for the CDR3: TGCGCCAGCAGCTTGGTAGCGGGGGGGCTGGAAGATACGCAGTATTTT.

The rearrangement joins TRBV4-1 to TRBJ2-1; the D gene is possibly TRBD1 (6 bases). Trimming took 0 bases from V and 4 from J, leaving 10 bases between them. Germline CDR1 is MGHRA and CDR2 is YSYEKL. This CDR3 has 15 amino acids. Here the CDR3 reads CASSQETGSYNEQFF. In nucleotides, the CDR3 is TGCGCCAGCAGCCAAGAAACAGGGTCGTACAATGAGCAGTTCTTC.

This clonotype has a handful of counts. The V and J genes are TRBV20-1 and TRBJ2-1, with a possible D match to TRBD2 (6 bases). Germline assignment: CDR1 DFQATT and CDR2 SNEGSKA (reference sequence). This CDR3 contains 14 residues. Trimming stripped 2 bases from V and 4 bases from J, with 12 bases between. The CDR3 region is CSARNRRVYNEQFF. For the CDR3, the DNA is TGCAGTGCTAGAAACCGGAGGGTTTACAATGAGCAGTTCTTC.

This clonotype was detected only a few times. This chain joins TRBV12-3 or TRBV12-4 and TRBJ2-7; 10 bases map to TRBD2. There are 15 residues in the CDR3. The ends lost 3 bases at V and 5 bases at J; junction bases unmatched: 7. The CDR3 sequence is CASSFSGRGFHEQYF. CDR3 DNA: TGTGCCAGCAGTTTCAGCGGGAGGGGTTTCCACGAGCAGTACTTC.

This clonotype was counted a few times. This chain uses TRBV12-3 or TRBV12-4 with TRBJ2-1, with D perhaps matching TRBD1 (6 bases). The CDR3 sequence is 14 residues long. Trimming took 5 bases from V and 10 from J, leaving 18 bases between them. The CDR3 protein is CASSPGQTRDEQFF. CDR3 nucleotide sequence: TGTGCCAGCAGTCCCGGACAGACCAGGGACGAGCAGTTCTTC.

This clonotype was recorded a few times. The J gene is TRBJ2-1, the V gene TRBV20-1, with D perhaps TRBD1 or TRBD2 (5 bases each). V was cut by 2 bases and J by 6 bases, with 23 bases left in between. CDR1 is DFQATT, CDR2 SNEGSKA, per germline (reference sequence). This CDR3 has 17 amino acids. CDR3 region: CSARLSSGTEDFNEQFF. The CDR3 DNA is TGCAGTGCTAGACTCTCTTCCGGGACGGAAGATTTCAATGAGCAGTTCTTC.

This sequence joins TRBV5-1 and TRBJ1-1; no clear D gene. V gave up 0 bases and J gave up 3 bases, with 12 bases separating them. Per germline, CDR1 SGHRS and CDR2 YFSETQ. The CDR3 runs to 15 residues. CDR3 residues: CASSLVQARDTEAFF. CDR3 sequence (DNA): TGCGCCAGCAGCTTGGTGCAGGCCCGGGACACTGAAGCTTTCTTT.

The V gene is TRBV7-9, the J gene TRBJ2-3; D unresolved. Germline V gene lookup returns CDR1 SEHNR and CDR2 FQNEAQ (reference sequence). This CDR3 has 13 residues. Trimming took off 6 bases at V and 4 bases at J, with 11 bases between the two ends. CDR3 sequence: CASRQGHADTQYF. As DNA, the CDR3 is TGTGCCAGCAGGCAAGGGCACGCAGATACGCAGTATTTT.

This clonotype appeared a few times. The chain carries TRBV5-1 and TRBJ1-4; the D is unclear. The V and J ends lost 2 bases and 14 bases respectively, with 16 bases between them. Germline CDR1 is SGHRS and CDR2 is YFSETQ. CDR3 size: 13 residues. CDR3 coding DNA: TGCGCCAGCAGCTTCACCACGGGTGGGCGGCTGTTTTTT. Translated: CASSFTTGGRLFF.

The chain uses TRBV6-2 or TRBV6-3 and TRBJ2-4; 7 bases are a match to TRBD1. Germline trimming cut 10 bases from V and 0 bases from J; bases unmatched to any gene: 9. The CDR3 length is 15 residues. Germline V lookup: CDR1 MNHEY, CDR2 SVGEGT. In DNA form, the CDR3 reads TGTGCCACGCACCGGGACAGAATAGCCAAAAACATTCAGTACTTC. Translation: CATHRDRIAKNIQYF.

In this sample, this clonotype turned up a few times. The chain joins TRBV16 to TRBJ2-4; D gene uncertain. Germline V gene data show CDR1 as KGHSY and CDR2 as FQNENV. V lost 3 bases to trimming and J lost 0 bases, with 9 bases between them. The CDR3 sequence is 15 residues long. The CDR3 spells CASSHISLAKNIQYF. The CDR3 DNA reads as TGTGCCAGCAGCCATATTTCATTAGCCAAAAACATTCAGTACTTC.

This clonotype was found a few times. The chain carries TRBV5-1 and TRBJ1-1; D not certain. CDR3 length equals 12 residues. V lost 0 bases to trimming and J lost 9 bases, with 9 bases between them. Per germline, CDR1 SGHRS and CDR2 YFSETQ. The CDR3 region is CASSLESGKAFF. DNA for the CDR3: TGCGCCAGCAGCTTGGAATCTGGAAAAGCTTTCTTT. Combining the CDR3 with reference TRBV5-1 and TRBJ1-1 gives the whole variable domain KAGVTQTPRYLIKTRGQQVTLSCSPISGHRSVSWYQQTPGQGLQFLFEYFSETQRNKGNFPGRFSGRQFSNSRSEMNVSTLELGDSALYLCASSLESGKAFFGQGTRLTVV.

This clonotype has only a few counts. This chain joins TRBV20-1 and TRBJ1-4; D gene uncertain. Germline lookup yields CDR1 DFQATT and CDR2 SNEGSKA (reference sequence). The CDR3 length is 12 residues. Trimming stripped 3 bases from V and 8 bases from J, with 10 bases between. DNA for the CDR3: TGCAGTGCTAGTGGAGTCGCGGAAAAACTGTTTTTT. This gives the protein CSASGVAEKLFF.

This clonotype has at least ten counts. The rearrangement links TRBV7-6 to TRBJ2-3; 7 nucleotides agree with TRBD2. Germline CDR1 SGHVS, CDR2 FNYEAQ. V lost 5 bases and J lost 1; bases outside the gene matches: 9. This CDR3 contains 16 residues. The CDR3 reads CASSHRAGPGTDTQYF. The CDR3 DNA sequence: TGTGCCAGCAGCCACCGAGCGGGGCCAGGCACAGATACGCAGTATTTT.

This clonotype appeared a few times. The gene calls are TRBV29-1 and TRBJ2-1, with TRBD2 as a possible D gene (6 bases). The germline V gene has CDR1 SQVTM and CDR2 ANQGSEA. Trimming cost V 7 bases and J 8 bases, with 18 bases left between them. The CDR3 is made up of 13 amino acids. The DNA for the CDR3 is TGCAGCGCTGCGCCCACTAGCAGCGATGAGCAGTTCTTC. Protein sequence: CSAAPTSSDEQFF.

The rearrangement joins TRBV18 to TRBJ2-7; D not certain. From germline, CDR1 is KGHSH and CDR2 LQKENI. V gave up 3 bases and J gave up 7 bases, with 16 bases separating them. This CDR3 has 14 residues. CDR3 sequence: CASSPTGPSREQYF. CDR3 coding DNA: TGTGCCAGCTCACCTACCGGTCCTTCCCGAGAGCAGTACTTC.

Worth noting for this clonotype: With a much larger clone just one base away, this may be a read error. CDR3 loop: CASSLLSGDYEKYF. In DNA form, the CDR3 reads TGCGCCAGCAGCTTGTTGAGCGGGGACTACGAGAAGTACTTC. The genes are TRBV5-1 and TRBJ2-7; TRBD2 matches 7 bases. The CDR3 is 14 residues long. Looked up from germline, CDR1 is SGHRS and CDR2 is YFSETQ.

The chain uses TRBV25-1 and TRBJ2-1, with 15 bases identical to TRBD2. Germline V gives CDR1 MGHDK, CDR2 SYGVNS. With V trimmed by 3 bases and J by 4 bases, 7 bases remained unmatched. The CDR3 runs 18 residues. The CDR3 reads CASSDRRTSGGAYNEQFF. The CDR3 nucleotides are TGTGCCAGCAGTGACCGGCGGACTAGCGGGGGGGCGTACAATGAGCAGTTCTTC. Full variable domain (rest looked up from reference TRBV25-1 and TRBJ2-1): EADIYQTPRYLVIGTGKKITLECSQTMGHDKMYWYQQDPGMELHLIHYSYGVNSTEKGDLSSESTVSRIRTEHFPLTLESARPSHTSQYLCASSDRRTSGGAYNEQFFGPGTRLTVL.